A single T cell receptor beta chain is shown here with its context. The antigen remains undetermined. This CDR3 has 15 residues. The germline CDR1 and CDR2 sequences are LNHDA and SQIVND (reference sequence). The ends lost 5 bases at V and 3 bases at J; junction bases unmatched: 8. The entry originates in a study of T cell repertoires in cytomegalovirus infection. Study-wide results and limits: Cumulated frequencies of public TCR beta families served to identify carriers of CMV plus the relevant HLA.

Using its own MiXCR run on the reads, TCRdb lists one record per CDR3 protein. The repertoire holds about 680,000 distinct CDR3 sequences, approximately 25% seen once, with 7.5% to 9% in the top ten. The sequenced sample consisted of CD8+ T cells from PBMCs. This TCR derives from a human donor in good health (CMV status not recorded). Some clones in this sample may be carry-over from other donors' samples. The J gene is TRBJ2-7, the V gene TRBV19; 9 bases align to TRBD1. CDR3 DNA sequence: TGTGCCAGTAGTTACCGGGACAGGGCTCTCTACGAGCAGTACTTC. This sequence encodes CASSYRDRALYEQYF.